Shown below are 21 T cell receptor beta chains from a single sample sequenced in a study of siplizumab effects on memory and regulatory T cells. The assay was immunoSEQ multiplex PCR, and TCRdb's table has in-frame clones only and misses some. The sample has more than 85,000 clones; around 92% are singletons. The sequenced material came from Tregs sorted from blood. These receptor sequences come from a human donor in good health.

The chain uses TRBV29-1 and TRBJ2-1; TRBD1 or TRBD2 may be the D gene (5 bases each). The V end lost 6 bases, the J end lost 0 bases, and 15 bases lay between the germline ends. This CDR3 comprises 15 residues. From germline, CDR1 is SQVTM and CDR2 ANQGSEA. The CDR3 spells CSVENRRSSYNEQFF. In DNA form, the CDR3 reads TGCAGCGTGGAAAACAGGAGGAGCTCCTACAATGAGCAGTTCTTC.

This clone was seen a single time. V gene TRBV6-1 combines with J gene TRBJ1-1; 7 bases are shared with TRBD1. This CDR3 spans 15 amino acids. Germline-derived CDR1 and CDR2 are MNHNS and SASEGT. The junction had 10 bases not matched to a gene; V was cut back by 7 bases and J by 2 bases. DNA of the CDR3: TGTGCCAGCAACCCCTACAGGGGCCATAACACTGAAGCTTTCTTT. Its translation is CASNPYRGHNTEAFF.

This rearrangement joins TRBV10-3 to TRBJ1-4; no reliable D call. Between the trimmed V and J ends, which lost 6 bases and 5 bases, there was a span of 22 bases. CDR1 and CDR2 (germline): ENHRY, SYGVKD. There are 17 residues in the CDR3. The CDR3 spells CAISVSKIRGKNEKLFF. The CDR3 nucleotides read TGTGCCATCAGCGTATCTAAAATCAGAGGGAAAAATGAAAAACTGTTTTTT.

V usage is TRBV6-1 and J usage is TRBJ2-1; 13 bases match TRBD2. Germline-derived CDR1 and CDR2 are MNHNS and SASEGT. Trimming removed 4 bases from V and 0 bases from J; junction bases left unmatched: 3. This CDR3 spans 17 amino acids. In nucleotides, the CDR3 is TGTGCCAGCAGTGGGACTAGCGGGAGCTTCTCCTACAATGAGCAGTTCTTC. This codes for CASSGTSGSFSYNEQFF.

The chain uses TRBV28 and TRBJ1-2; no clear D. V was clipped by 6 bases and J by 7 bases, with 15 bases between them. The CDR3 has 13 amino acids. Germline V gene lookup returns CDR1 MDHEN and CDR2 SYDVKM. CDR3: CASSPSAEVGYTF. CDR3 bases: TGTGCCAGCAGCCCGTCTGCGGAGGTTGGCTACACCTTC.

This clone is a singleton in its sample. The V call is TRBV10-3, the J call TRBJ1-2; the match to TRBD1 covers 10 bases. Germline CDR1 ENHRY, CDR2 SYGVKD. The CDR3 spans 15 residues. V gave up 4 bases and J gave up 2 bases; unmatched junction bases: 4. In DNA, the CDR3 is TGTGCCATCAGTGGCGGACAGGGGGGGAACTATGGCTACACCTTC. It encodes CAISGGQGGNYGYTF.

The CDR3 coding sequence is TGCAGCGTTAGGGACAGGAGTGGGTACAATGAGCAGTTCTTC. It is translated as CSVRDRSGYNEQFF. V gene TRBV29-1 combines with J gene TRBJ2-1, with 8 nucleotides matching TRBD1. Per the germline V gene, CDR1 is SQVTM and CDR2 is ANQGSEA. V trimming: 5 bases; J trimming: 4 bases; junction bases outside the gene matches: 7. The CDR3 spans 14 residues.

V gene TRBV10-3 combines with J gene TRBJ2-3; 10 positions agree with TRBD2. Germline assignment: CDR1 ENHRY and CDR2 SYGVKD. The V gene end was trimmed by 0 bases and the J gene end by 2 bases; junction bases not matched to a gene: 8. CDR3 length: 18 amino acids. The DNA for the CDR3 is TGTGCCATCAGTGAGTCTTGGAATAGCGGGAGGTACACAGATACGCAGTATTTT. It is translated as CAISESWNSGRYTDTQYF.

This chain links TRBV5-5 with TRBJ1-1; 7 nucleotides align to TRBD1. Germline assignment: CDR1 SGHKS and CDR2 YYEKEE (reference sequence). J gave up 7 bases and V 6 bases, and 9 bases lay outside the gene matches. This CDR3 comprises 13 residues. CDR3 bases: TGTGCCAGCACCAAAGGGGGCAACGGTGAAGCTTTCTTT. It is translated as CASTKGGNGEAFF.

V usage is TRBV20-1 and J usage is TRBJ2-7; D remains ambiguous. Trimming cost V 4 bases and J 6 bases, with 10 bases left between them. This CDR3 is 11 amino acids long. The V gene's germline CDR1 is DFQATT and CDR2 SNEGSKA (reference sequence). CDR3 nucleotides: TGCAGTGCTACCCGATTTGTCGAGCAGTACTTC. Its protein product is CSATRFVEQYF.

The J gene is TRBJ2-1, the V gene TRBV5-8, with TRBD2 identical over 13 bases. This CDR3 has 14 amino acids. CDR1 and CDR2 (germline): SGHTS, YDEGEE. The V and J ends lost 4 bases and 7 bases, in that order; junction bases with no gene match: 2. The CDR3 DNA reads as TGTGCCAGCAGCAAGGGACTAGCGGGAAATGAGCAGTTCTTC. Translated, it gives CASSKGLAGNEQFF.

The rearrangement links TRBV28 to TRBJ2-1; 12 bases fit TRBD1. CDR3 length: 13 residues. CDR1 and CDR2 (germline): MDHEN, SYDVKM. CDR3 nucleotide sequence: TGTGCAGCCGGGACAGGGGGCTGGAATGAGCAGTTCTTC. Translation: CAAGTGGWNEQFF.

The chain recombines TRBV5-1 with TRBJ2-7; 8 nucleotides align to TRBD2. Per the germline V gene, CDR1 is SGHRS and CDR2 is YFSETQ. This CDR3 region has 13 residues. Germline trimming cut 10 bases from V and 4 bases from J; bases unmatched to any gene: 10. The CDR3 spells CAGFPAGVYEQYF. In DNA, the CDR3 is TGCGCCGGGTTCCCAGCGGGGGTATACGAGCAGTACTTC. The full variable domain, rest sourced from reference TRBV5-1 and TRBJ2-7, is KAGVTQTPRYLIKTRGQQVTLSCSPISGHRSVSWYQQTPGQGLQFLFEYFSETQRNKGNFPGRFSGRQFSNSRSEMNVSTLELGDSALYLCAGFPAGVYEQYFGPGTRLTVT.

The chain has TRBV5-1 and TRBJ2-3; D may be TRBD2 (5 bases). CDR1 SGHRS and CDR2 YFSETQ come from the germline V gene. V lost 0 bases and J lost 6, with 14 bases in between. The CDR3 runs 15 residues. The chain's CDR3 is CASSLAVAGGDTQYF. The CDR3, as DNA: TGCGCCAGCAGCTTGGCCGTCGCGGGCGGGGATACGCAGTATTTT.

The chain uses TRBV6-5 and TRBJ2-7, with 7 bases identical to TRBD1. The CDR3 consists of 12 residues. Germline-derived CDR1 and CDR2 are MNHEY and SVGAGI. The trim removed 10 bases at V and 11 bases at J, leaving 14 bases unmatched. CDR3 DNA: TGTGCCACAAACCGGACAGGTCCCTCGAAGTACTTC. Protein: CATNRTGPSKYF.

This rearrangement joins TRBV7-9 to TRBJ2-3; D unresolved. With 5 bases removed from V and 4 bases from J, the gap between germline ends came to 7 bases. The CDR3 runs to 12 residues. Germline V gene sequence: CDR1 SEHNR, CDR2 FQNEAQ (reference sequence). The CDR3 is CASSDDSDTQYF. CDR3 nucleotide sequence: TGTGCCAGCAGCGACGACTCAGATACGCAGTATTTT.

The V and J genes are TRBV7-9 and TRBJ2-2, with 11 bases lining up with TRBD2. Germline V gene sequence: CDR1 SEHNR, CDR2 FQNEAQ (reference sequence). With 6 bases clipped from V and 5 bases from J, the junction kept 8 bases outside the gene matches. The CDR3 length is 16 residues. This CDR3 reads CASRSLWTSGTGELFF. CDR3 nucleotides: TGTGCCAGCAGATCCCTGTGGACTAGCGGGACCGGGGAGCTGTTTTTT. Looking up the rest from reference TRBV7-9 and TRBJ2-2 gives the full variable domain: DTGVSQNPRHKITKRGQNVTFRCDPISEHNRLYWYRQTLGQGPEFLTYFQNEAQLEKSRLLSDRFSAERPKGSFSTLEIQRTEQGDSAMYLCASRSLWTSGTGELFFGEGSRLTVL.

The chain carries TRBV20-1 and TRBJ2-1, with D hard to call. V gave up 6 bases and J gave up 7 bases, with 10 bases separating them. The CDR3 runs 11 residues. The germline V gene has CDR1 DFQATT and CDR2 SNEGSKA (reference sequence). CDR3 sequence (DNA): TGCAGTGCCAAAAAGTTGAATGAGCAGTTCTTC. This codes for CSAKKLNEQFF.

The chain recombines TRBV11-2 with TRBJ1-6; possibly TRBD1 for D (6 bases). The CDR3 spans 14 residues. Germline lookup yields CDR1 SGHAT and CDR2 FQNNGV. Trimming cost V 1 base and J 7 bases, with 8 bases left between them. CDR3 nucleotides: TGTGCCAGCAGCTTAGTGACAGGAAATTCACCCCTCCACTTT. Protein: CASSLVTGNSPLHF.

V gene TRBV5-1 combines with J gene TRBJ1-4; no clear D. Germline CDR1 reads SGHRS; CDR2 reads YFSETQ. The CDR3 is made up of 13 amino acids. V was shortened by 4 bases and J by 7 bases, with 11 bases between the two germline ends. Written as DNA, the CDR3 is TGCGCCAGCAGCACCACGAGGCTTGAAAAACTGTTTTTT. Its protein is CASSTTRLEKLFF.

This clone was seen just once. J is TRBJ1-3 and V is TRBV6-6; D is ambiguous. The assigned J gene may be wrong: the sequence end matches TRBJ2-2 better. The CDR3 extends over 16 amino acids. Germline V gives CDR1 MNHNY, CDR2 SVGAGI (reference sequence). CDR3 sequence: CASSYKGIDVTGELFF. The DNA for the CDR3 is TGTGCCAGCAGTTATAAGGGAATAGATGTGACCGGGGAGCTGTTTTTT.